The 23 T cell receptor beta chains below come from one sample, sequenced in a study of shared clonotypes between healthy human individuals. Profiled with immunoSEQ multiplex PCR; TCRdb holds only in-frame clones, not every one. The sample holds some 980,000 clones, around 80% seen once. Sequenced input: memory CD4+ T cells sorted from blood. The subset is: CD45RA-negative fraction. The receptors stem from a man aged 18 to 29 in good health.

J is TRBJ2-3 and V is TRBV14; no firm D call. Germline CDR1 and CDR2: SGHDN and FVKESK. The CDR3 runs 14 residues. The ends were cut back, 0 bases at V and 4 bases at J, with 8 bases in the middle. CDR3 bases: TGTGCCAGCAGCCAAGATCGAGCCGCAGATACGCAGTATTTT. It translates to CASSQDRAADTQYF.

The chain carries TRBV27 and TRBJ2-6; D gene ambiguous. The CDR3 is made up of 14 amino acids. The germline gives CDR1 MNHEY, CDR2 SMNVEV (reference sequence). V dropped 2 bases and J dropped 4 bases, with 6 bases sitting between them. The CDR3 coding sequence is TGTGCCAGCAGTTTAGGGGTGGGGGCCAACGTCCTGACTTTC. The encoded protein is CASSLGVGANVLTF.

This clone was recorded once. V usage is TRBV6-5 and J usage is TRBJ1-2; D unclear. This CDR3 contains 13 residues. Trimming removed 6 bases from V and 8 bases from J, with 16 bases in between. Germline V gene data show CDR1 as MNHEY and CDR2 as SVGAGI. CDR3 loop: CASRPGPARGYTF. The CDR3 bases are TGTGCCAGCAGACCGGGCCCTGCTAGGGGCTACACCTTC.

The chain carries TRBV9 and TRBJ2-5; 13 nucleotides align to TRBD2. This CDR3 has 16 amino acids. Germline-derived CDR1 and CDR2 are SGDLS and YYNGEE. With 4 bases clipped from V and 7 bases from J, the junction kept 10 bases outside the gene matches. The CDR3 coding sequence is TGTGCCAGCAGCCCCAGGACTAGCGGGGGTACTAGGACCCAGTACTTC. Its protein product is CASSPRTSGGTRTQYF.

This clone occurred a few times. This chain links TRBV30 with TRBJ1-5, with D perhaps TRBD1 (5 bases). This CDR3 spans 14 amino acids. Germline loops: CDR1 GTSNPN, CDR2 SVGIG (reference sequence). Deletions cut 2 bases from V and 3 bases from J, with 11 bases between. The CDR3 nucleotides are TGTGCCTGGAGTTTCGCAGGGACCAATCAGCCCCAGCATTTT. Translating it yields CAWSFAGTNQPQHF.

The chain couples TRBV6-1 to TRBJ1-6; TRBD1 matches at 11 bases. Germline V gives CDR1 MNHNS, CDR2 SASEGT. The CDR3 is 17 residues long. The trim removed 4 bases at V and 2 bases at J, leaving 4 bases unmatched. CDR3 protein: CASSAPGQGAYNSPLHF. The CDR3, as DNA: TGTGCCAGCAGTGCCCCGGGACAGGGGGCCTATAATTCACCCCTCCACTTT.

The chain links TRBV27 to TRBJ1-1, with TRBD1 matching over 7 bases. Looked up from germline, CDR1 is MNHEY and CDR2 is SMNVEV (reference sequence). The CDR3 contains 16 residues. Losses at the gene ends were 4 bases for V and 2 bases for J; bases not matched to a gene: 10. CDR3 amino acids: CASSSPRRQGNTEAFF. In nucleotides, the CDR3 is TGTGCCAGCAGTTCTCCCCGCAGACAGGGAAACACTGAAGCTTTCTTT.

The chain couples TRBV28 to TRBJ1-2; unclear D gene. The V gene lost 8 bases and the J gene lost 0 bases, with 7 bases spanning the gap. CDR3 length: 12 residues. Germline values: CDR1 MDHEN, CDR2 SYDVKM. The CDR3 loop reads CASLLPNYGYTF. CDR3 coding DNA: TGTGCCAGCCTGCTACCTAACTATGGCTACACCTTC.

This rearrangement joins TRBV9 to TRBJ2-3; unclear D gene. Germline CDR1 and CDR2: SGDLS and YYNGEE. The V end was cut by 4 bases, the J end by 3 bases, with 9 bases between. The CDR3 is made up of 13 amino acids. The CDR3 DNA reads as TGTGCCAGCAGCCCCCGAACGACAGATACGCAGTATTTT. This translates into CASSPRTTDTQYF.

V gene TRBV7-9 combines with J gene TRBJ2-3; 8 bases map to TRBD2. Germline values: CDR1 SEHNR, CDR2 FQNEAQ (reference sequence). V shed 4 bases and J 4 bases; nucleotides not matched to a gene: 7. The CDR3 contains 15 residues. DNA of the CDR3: TGTGCCAGCAGCTCCCGGGGGGGCCTGGCAGATACGCAGTATTTT. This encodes CASSSRGGLADTQYF.

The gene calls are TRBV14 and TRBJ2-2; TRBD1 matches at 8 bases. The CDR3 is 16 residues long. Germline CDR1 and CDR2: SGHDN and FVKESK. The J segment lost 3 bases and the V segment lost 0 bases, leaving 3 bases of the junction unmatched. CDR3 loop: CASSQDPGGHTGELFF. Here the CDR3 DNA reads TGTGCCAGCAGCCAAGATCCAGGGGGCCACACCGGGGAGCTGTTTTTT.

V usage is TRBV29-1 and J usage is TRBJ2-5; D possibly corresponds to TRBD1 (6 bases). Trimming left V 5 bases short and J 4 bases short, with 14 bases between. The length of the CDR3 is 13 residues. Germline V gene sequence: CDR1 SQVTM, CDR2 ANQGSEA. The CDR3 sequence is CSVSPGARETQYF. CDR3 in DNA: TGCAGCGTTAGTCCAGGGGCGCGAGAGACCCAGTACTTC. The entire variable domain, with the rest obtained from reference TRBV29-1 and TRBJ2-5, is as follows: SAVISQKPSRDICQRGTSLTIQCQVDSQVTMMFWYRQQPGQSLTLIATANQGSEATYESGFVIDKFPISRPNLTFSTLTVSNMSPEDSSIYLCSVSPGARETQYFGPGTRLLVL.

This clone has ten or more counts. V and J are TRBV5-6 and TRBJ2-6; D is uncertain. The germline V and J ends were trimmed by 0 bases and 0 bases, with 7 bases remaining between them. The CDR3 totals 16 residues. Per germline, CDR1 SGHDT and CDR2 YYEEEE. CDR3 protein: CASSLGGDSGANVLTF. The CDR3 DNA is TGTGCCAGCAGCTTGGGAGGAGACTCTGGGGCCAACGTCCTGACTTTC.

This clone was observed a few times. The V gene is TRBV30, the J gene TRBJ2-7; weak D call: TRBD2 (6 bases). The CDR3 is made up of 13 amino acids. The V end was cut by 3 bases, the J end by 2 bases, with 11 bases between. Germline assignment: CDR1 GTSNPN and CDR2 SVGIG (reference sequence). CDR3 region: CAWSRGKAYEQYF. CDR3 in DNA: TGTGCCTGGAGCCGGGGGAAGGCCTACGAGCAGTACTTC.

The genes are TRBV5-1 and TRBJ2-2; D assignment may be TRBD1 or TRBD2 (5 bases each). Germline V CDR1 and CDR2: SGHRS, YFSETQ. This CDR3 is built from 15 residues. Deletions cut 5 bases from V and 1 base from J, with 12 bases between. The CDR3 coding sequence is TGCGCCAGCAGAGAGGGGTCGGGGAACACCGGGGAGCTGTTTTTT. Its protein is CASREGSGNTGELFF.

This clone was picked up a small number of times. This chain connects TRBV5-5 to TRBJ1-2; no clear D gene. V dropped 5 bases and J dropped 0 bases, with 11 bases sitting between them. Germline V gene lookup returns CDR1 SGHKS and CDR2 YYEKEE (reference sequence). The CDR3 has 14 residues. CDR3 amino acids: CASRLGVANYGYTF. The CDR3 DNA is TGTGCCAGCAGACTCGGGGTAGCTAACTATGGCTACACCTTC.

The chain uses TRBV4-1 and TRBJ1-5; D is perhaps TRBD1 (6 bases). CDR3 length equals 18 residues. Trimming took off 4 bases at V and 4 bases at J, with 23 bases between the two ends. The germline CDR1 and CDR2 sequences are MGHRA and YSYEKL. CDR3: CASSLQPKDRLVNQPQHF. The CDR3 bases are TGCGCCAGCAGCCTTCAACCCAAAGACAGGCTAGTGAATCAGCCCCAGCATTTT.

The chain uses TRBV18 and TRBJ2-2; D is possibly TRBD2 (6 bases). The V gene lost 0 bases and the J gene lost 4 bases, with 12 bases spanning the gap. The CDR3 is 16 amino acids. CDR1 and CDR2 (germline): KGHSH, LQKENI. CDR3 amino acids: CASSPPAVGGTGELFF. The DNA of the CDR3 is TGTGCCAGCTCACCACCGGCGGTGGGGGGCACCGGGGAGCTGTTTTTT.

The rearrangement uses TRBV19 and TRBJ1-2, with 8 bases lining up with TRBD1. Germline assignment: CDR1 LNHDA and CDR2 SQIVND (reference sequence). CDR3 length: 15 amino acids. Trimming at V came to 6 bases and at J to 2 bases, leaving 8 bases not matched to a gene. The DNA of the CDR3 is TGTGCCAGTAGGAGGTTGGACAGGGACAACTATGGCTACACCTTC. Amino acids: CASRRLDRDNYGYTF.

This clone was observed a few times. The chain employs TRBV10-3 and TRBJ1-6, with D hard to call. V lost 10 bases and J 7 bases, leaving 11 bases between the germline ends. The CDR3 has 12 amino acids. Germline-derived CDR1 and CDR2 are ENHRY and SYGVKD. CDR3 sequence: CATRAQNSPLHF. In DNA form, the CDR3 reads TGTGCCACCCGGGCCCAAAATTCACCCCTCCACTTT.

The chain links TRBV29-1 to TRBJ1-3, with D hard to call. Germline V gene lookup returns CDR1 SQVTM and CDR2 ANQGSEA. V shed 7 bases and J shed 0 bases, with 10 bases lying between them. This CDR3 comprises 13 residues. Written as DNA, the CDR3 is TGCAGCGCACAACGCGGCTCTGGAAACACCATATATTTT. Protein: CSAQRGSGNTIYF. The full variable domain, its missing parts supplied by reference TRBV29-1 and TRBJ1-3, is SAVISQKPSRDICQRGTSLTIQCQVDSQVTMMFWYRQQPGQSLTLIATANQGSEATYESGFVIDKFPISRPNLTFSTLTVSNMSPEDSSIYLCSAQRGSGNTIYFGEGSWLTVV.

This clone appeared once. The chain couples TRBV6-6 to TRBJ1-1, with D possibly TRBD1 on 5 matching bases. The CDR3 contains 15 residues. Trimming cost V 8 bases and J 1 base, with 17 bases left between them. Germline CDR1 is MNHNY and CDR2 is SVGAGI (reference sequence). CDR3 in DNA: TGTGCCAGCTGCCAACCCAGGGTGGGGAACACTGAAGCTTTCTTT. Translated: CASCQPRVGNTEAFF.

In nucleotides, the CDR3 is TGTGCCAGCAGTGAGGACCGACCTGTCCCGATGGATGAGCAGTTCTTC. Its translation: CASSEDRPVPMDEQFF. V gene TRBV2 combines with J gene TRBJ2-1, with D hard to call. Germline V gene sequence: CDR1 SNHLY, CDR2 FYNNEI. The V gene lost 3 bases and the J gene lost 8 bases, with 20 bases spanning the gap. The CDR3 contains 16 residues.